The next 20 T cell receptor beta chains were all read from a single sample in a study of tissue T cells after allogeneic stem cell transplantation. Produced via immunoSEQ multiplex PCR; TCRdb's table is partial and in-frame only. The profile covers around 3,100 clones, with around three fifths appearing a single time and more than 20% taken by the ten largest. This research-autopsy study prospectively enrolled adult allogeneic hematopoietic cell transplant recipients with steroid-refractory graft-versus-host disease. The sequencing here drew on jejunal tissue, taken at autopsy. These receptors were taken from a male patient older than 55 with steroid-refractory graft-versus-host disease after an allogeneic stem cell transplant. Some T cells may have originated in the graft donor.

The chain has TRBV3-1 (or the pseudogene TRBV3-2) and TRBJ2-5; no firm D call. V lost 4 bases and J lost 5, with 11 bases in between. Germline loops: CDR1 LGHDT, CDR2 YNNKEL (reference sequence). This CDR3 region has 13 residues. CDR3 loop: CASSRNGLETQYF. In nucleotides, the CDR3 is TGTGCCAGCAGCCGAAACGGGCTGGAGACCCAGTACTTC.

V usage is TRBV11-2 and J usage is TRBJ1-4; D ambiguous. This CDR3 is built from 13 residues. Germline V gene sequence: CDR1 SGHAT, CDR2 FQNNGV. V lost 5 bases and J lost 11, with 15 bases in between. CDR3 region: CASSQGNSGKLFF. As DNA, the CDR3 is TGTGCCAGCAGCCAAGGGAACAGTGGGAAACTGTTTTTT.

The chain recombines TRBV11-2 with TRBJ1-4; 9 positions agree with TRBD1. V shed 4 bases and J 12 bases; nucleotides not matched to a gene: 3. Germline V lookup: CDR1 SGHAT, CDR2 FQNNGV. CDR3 length equals 12 residues. As DNA, the CDR3 is TGTGCCAGCAGCTCCCGGGACAGGGAACTGTTTTTT. Amino acid sequence: CASSSRDRELFF.

The gene calls are TRBV6-5 and TRBJ2-7, with TRBD1 identical over 7 bases. The V and J ends lost 6 bases and 1 base, in that order; junction bases with no gene match: 3. The CDR3 is 13 amino acids. CDR1 is MNHEY and CDR2 is SVGAGI in the germline V gene. Written as DNA, the CDR3 is TGTGCCAGCAGAAGGGACAGTTCCTACGAGCAGTACTTC. This sequence encodes CASRRDSSYEQYF.

This clone came up a few times. The chain employs TRBV20-1 and TRBJ2-5, with D tentatively TRBD2 (5 bases). Trimming removed 3 bases from V and 6 bases from J, with 11 bases in between. This CDR3 is 12 amino acids long. Germline CDR1 is DFQATT and CDR2 is SNEGSKA (reference sequence). CDR3 sequence reads: CSASGGRKTQYF. The CDR3 nucleotides read TGCAGTGCTAGTGGCGGGCGGAAGACCCAGTACTTC.

This clone has a single count. V usage is TRBV18 and J usage is TRBJ2-3; D not certain. The V end was cut by 4 bases, the J end by 0 bases, with 14 bases between. Germline CDR1 reads KGHSH; CDR2 reads LQKENI. This CDR3 contains 16 residues. CDR3 loop: CASSLLQATSTDTQYF. For the CDR3, the DNA is TGTGCCAGCTCACTTCTCCAAGCGACTAGCACAGATACGCAGTATTTT.

By sample share, this clone is medium-sized. This chain connects TRBV6-2 or TRBV6-3 to TRBJ1-6, with D perhaps matching TRBD1 (5 bases). The CDR3 covers 15 residues. Trimming took 5 bases from V and 8 from J, leaving 16 bases between them. CDR1 is MNHEY and CDR2 is SVGEGT in the germline V gene. The CDR3 loop reads CASSRWAQGDSPLHF. DNA for the CDR3: TGTGCCAGCAGTCGGTGGGCCCAGGGAGATTCACCCCTCCACTTT.

The gene calls are TRBV7-9 and TRBJ1-5; D call uncertain. CDR3 length equals 13 residues. Trimming removed 2 bases from V and 6 bases from J, with 8 bases in between. Germline-derived CDR1 and CDR2 are SEHNR and FQNEAQ (reference sequence). CDR3 residues: CASSLMFGQPQHF. The CDR3, as DNA: TGTGCCAGCAGCTTAATGTTTGGTCAGCCCCAGCATTTT.

The chain employs TRBV6-6 and TRBJ1-6, with TRBD1 matching over 8 bases. The J segment lost 5 bases and the V segment lost 6 bases, leaving 6 bases of the junction unmatched. The CDR3 is 15 residues long. Germline CDR1 is MNHNY and CDR2 is SVGAGI (reference sequence). CDR3 residues: CASSDRGIDNSPLHF. CDR3 DNA: TGTGCCAGCAGCGACAGGGGCATAGATAATTCACCCCTCCACTTT.

The chain is built from TRBV4-3 and TRBJ2-1; D unclear. This CDR3 spans 13 amino acids. Trimming shortened V by 4 bases and J by 10 bases, and 14 bases separated the two germline ends. The V gene's germline CDR1 is LGHNA and CDR2 YSLEER. The CDR3 loop is CASSPRAQGEQFF. CDR3 sequence (DNA): TGCGCCAGCAGCCCCCGGGCCCAAGGGGAGCAGTTCTTC.

The chain recombines TRBV5-4 with TRBJ2-6; TRBD1 matches at 8 bases. The CDR3 is 18 residues long. Germline CDR1 is SGHNT and CDR2 is YYREEE (reference sequence). V lost 4 bases and J lost 1; bases outside the gene matches: 10. CDR3 bases: TGTGCCAGCAGCCCACTTCCGGGACAGGCTTCTGGGGCCAACGTCCTGACTTTC. Translated: CASSPLPGQASGANVLTF. Looking up the rest from reference TRBV5-4 and TRBJ2-6 gives the full variable domain: ETGVTQSPTHLIKTRGQQVTLRCSSQSGHNTVSWYQQALGQGPQFIFQYYREEENGRGNFPPRFSGLQFPNYSSELNVNALELDDSALYLCASSPLPGQASGANVLTFGAGSRLTVL.

The sample holds a few counts of this clone. This rearrangement joins TRBV7-2 to TRBJ1-1; D perhaps matches TRBD1 (6 bases). Germline CDR1 SGHTA, CDR2 FQGNSA. V lost 5 bases and J 1 base, leaving 14 bases between the germline ends. This CDR3 is built from 15 residues. CDR3 nucleotides: TGTGCCAGCAGCAACGGGGGCAGGGAGAACACTGAAGCTTTCTTT. It is translated as CASSNGGRENTEAFF. Variable domain in full (rest from reference TRBV7-2 and TRBJ1-1): GAGVSQSPSNKVTEKGKDVELRCDPISGHTALYWYRQSLGQGLEFLIYFQGNSAPDKSGLPSDRFSAERTGGSVSTLTIQRTQQEDSAVYLCASSNGGRENTEAFFGQGTRLTVV.

V and J are TRBV7-2 and TRBJ2-7, with no clear D. CDR3 length equals 12 residues. V dropped 2 bases and J dropped 4 bases, with 6 bases sitting between them. Per germline, CDR1 SGHTA and CDR2 FQGNSA. CDR3 sequence reads: CASSLIEYEQYF. DNA of the CDR3: TGTGCCAGCAGCTTAATCGAGTACGAGCAGTACTTC.

This sequence joins TRBV5-1 and TRBJ1-1, with D hard to call. Trimming took off 4 bases at V and 0 bases at J, with 16 bases between the two ends. The CDR3 is 16 residues long. Germline-derived CDR1 and CDR2 are SGHRS and YFSETQ. CDR3 protein: CASSRTEGLMNTEAFF. The CDR3 bases are TGCGCCAGCAGCCGTACGGAGGGCCTTATGAACACTGAAGCTTTCTTT.

The chain's CDR3 is CASSLDVIRRYTF. The CDR3 DNA is TGTGCCAGCAGCTTAGATGTCATCAGGCGCTACACCTTC. V is TRBV7-8 and J is TRBJ1-2; D remains ambiguous. The CDR3 loop spans 13 amino acids. The germline CDR1 and CDR2 sequences are SGHVS and FQNEAQ. Trimming stripped 1 base from V and 9 bases from J, with 12 bases between.

A few counts support this clone. The genes are TRBV11-1 and TRBJ2-1; TRBD1 matches at 11 bases. CDR1 SGHAT and CDR2 FQDESV come from the germline V gene (reference sequence). The CDR3 extends over 16 amino acids. Trimming at V came to 5 bases and at J to 7 bases, leaving 10 bases not matched to a gene. The CDR3 loop reads CASSPTDRGLSNEQFF. Written as DNA, the CDR3 is TGTGCCAGCAGCCCCACGGACAGGGGGCTTAGTAATGAGCAGTTCTTC.

The chain uses TRBV2 and TRBJ2-3; possibly TRBD1 for D (6 bases). CDR1 and CDR2 (germline): SNHLY, FYNNEI. The CDR3 extends over 13 amino acids. DNA of the CDR3: TGTGCACCGGGACATTCTCTCACAGATACGCAGTATTTT. Translated, it gives CAPGHSLTDTQYF.

This clone was observed a few times. The CDR3 is CASSQDVWVGNTEAFF. In DNA, the CDR3 is TGTGCCAGCAGCCAAGATGTGTGGGTCGGGAACACTGAAGCTTTCTTT. V usage is TRBV3-1 (or the pseudogene TRBV3-2) and J usage is TRBJ1-1; no firm D call. Between the trimmed V and J ends, which lost 0 bases and 1 base, there was a span of 12 bases. The CDR3 extends over 16 amino acids. CDR1 is LGHDT, CDR2 YNNKEL, per germline (reference sequence).

The sample holds a few counts of this clone. This rearrangement joins TRBV5-1 to TRBJ2-5; a possible D gene is TRBD1 (6 bases). The V and J ends lost 3 bases and 5 bases respectively, with 20 bases between them. CDR1 and CDR2 (germline): SGHRS, YFSETQ. CDR3 length: 16 amino acids. The CDR3 reads CASSSHGQSGGETQYF. The CDR3 DNA sequence: TGCGCCAGCAGCTCCCACGGACAGTCCGGCGGGGAGACCCAGTACTTC.

This clone was seen a few times. The rearrangement joins TRBV6-2 or TRBV6-3 to TRBJ1-6; D unclear. The CDR3 is 12 residues long. From germline, CDR1 is MNHEY and CDR2 SVGEGT. The ends were cut back, 2 bases at V and 11 bases at J, with 7 bases in the middle. The chain's CDR3 is CASSYGGTPLHF. CDR3 DNA: TGTGCCAGCAGTTACGGTGGGACACCCCTCCACTTT.